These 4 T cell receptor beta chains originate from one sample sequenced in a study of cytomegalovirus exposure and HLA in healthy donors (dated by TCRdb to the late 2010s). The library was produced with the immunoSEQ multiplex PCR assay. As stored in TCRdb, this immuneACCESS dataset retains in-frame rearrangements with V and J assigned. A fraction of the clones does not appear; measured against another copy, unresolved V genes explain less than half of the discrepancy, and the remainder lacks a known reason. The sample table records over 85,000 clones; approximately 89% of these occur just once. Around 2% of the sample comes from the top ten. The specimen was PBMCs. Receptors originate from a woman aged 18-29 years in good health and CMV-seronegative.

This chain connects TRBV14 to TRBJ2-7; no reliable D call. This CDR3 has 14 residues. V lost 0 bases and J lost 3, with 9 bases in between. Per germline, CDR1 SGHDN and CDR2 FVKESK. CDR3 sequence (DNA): TGTGCCAGCAGCCAAGATAACCGGTTCTACGAGCAGTACTTC. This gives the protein CASSQDNRFYEQYF.

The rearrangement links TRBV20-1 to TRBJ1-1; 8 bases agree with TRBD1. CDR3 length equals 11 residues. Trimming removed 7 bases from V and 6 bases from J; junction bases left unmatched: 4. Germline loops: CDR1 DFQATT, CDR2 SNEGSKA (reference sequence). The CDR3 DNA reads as TGCAGTGTTTGGACAGGGCCTGAAGCTTTCTTT. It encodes CSVWTGPEAFF.

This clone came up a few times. CDR3 DNA: TGTGCCAGCAGTGAAGCGCCGGACAGGGCCCCTGAAGCTTTCTTT. This translates into CASSEAPDRAPEAFF. The chain employs TRBV6-1 and TRBJ1-1; 8 bases match TRBD1. The length of the CDR3 is 15 residues. J was trimmed by 6 bases and V by 0 bases; bases with no gene match: 6. Looked up from germline, CDR1 is MNHNS and CDR2 is SASEGT.

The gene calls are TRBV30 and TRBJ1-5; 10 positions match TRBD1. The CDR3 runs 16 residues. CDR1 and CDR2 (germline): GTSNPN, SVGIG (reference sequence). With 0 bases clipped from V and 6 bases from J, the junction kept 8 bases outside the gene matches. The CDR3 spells CAWSVQGDRGGQPQHF. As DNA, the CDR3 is TGTGCCTGGAGTGTACAAGGGGACAGGGGAGGTCAGCCCCAGCATTTT.